This T cell receptor (beta chain) was profiled in a study of OX40 agonist ivuxolimab in advanced cancers. Background on the study: Dosing consisted of intravenous ivuxolimab at 0.01 to 10 mg/kg every 2 weeks. Partial responses were achieved by three patients, of whom one had hepatocellular carcinoma and two had cutaneous melanoma.

Germline loops: CDR1 MNHNS, CDR2 SASEGT. This CDR3 spans 13 amino acids. With V trimmed by 8 bases and J by 3 bases, 5 bases remained unmatched. Patients had blood sampled at baseline and again on cycle 4 day 1 and cycle 7 day 1. General study findings and limits: Certain nonresponding patients likewise had low normalized T-cell clonal expansion.

Using immunoSEQ multiplex PCR, the repertoire was profiled, and TCRdb retains in-frame clones only, with some absent. The data show 77,000 or so clones, with about 90% seen just once and more than 1.5% held by the top ten. Regarding this clone: Antigen specificity is unknown.

Sequenced material: CD4+ or CD8+ T cells sorted from blood, taken in a trial of the OX40 agonist ivuxolimab. The chain has TRBV6-1 and TRBJ1-1, with 8 bases lining up with TRBD1. The sequence came from an adult with an advanced solid tumor such as melanoma, head and neck, liver or kidney cancer. The CDR3 sequence is CASATQGDTEAFF. Here the CDR3 DNA reads TGTGCCAGCGCTACACAGGGGGACACTGAAGCTTTCTTT.